The T cell receptor beta chain under discussion was sequenced for a study of cytomegalovirus exposure and HLA in healthy donors. Study-wide findings and caveats: Further analysis, carried out later, found HLA-associated TCR beta chains more clonally expanded than equally common other chains. Later, an analysis found that common viral pathogens appeared to be linked with several of the most significant clusters.

13 Jbeta primers and 60 Vbeta primers were used for the PCR. Authors' analysis steps: Roughly 10 million shared chains were among roughly 81 million unique TCR beta chains counted in a later analysis. The protocol was immunoSEQ multiplex PCR, while the TCRdb copy is restricted to in-frame clones and leaves out a portion. V, J and clone size are those of that table, while D and trimming were read from the DNA. The sample lists 150,000 or so clones, roughly 79% seen once, with roughly 6.4% in the top ten. As to this clone: Its antigen is not identified.

Germline CDR1 reads SQVTM; CDR2 reads ANQGSEA. The CDR3 is 12 residues long. The junction had 11 bases not matched to a gene; V was cut back by 4 bases and J by 14 bases. These donors counted as nominally healthy when sampled, but unrecorded immune exposures were likely. The sequenced sample was PBMCs. The chain has TRBV29-1 and TRBJ2-1; 7 nucleotides match TRBD1. The clonotype comes from a woman in her thirties or forties in good health and CMV-seropositive. The CDR3 coding sequence is TGCAGCGTTGGGGGATCCGGGACAGTCAAGTTCTTC. This gives the protein CSVGGSGTVKFF.